This TCR beta chain originates from a study of T cells expressing NK-cell markers. Beta-chain TCR cDNA was generated via 5'RACE template switching with UMIs. Using the 5' RACE reads, TCRdb records one entry per CDR3 protein without DNA. This repertoire includes approximately 170,000 distinct CDR3 sequences. This TCR was recovered from a man aged 18-70 years in good health. The source material was blood T cells: a sorted CD56 or NKG2C T cell subset, CD4+ or CD8+ T cells, or bulk PBMC T cells (not recorded which).

CDR3 sequence: CASSSAVYNEQFF. The chain joins TRBV7-8 to TRBJ2-1. The CDR3 sequence is 13 residues long. Germline CDR1 and CDR2: SGHVS and FQNEAQ.